The 19 T cell receptor beta chains listed next were all sequenced from one sample in a study of T cells in Graves' hyperthyroidism and ophthalmopathy. The CDR3 regions of TCR beta were amplified from RNA transcripts. Researchers ran a first-round RT-PCR on the TCR CDR3 using the HTBI primer set. TCRdb independently ran MiXCR on the multiplex PCR reads; one entry per CDR3 protein. The data show 600,000 or so distinct CDR3 sequences, roughly 16% seen once. Sequenced sample: blood. These receptors all stem from a young woman with Graves' hyperthyroidism.

This clonotype was detected many times. The genes are TRBV5-1 and TRBJ2-2; D is unclear. Germline V gene data show CDR1 as SGHRS and CDR2 as YFSETQ. The CDR3 runs 15 residues. The V end lost 4 bases, the J end lost 2 bases, and 12 bases lay between the germline ends. The DNA of the CDR3 is TGCGCCAGCAGCACTACAATCAGCAACACCGGGGAGCTGTTTTTT. Protein product: CASSTTISNTGELFF.

Ten or more counts support this clonotype. J is TRBJ1-1 and V is TRBV18, with TRBD1 identical over 10 bases. The ends lost 2 bases at V and 5 bases at J; junction bases unmatched: 8. In germline, CDR1 is KGHSH, CDR2 LQKENI. The CDR3 runs to 16 residues. CDR3 loop: CASSPGTGESGTEAFF. For the CDR3, the DNA is TGTGCCAGCTCACCAGGGACAGGGGAGAGCGGTACTGAAGCTTTCTTT. Looking up the rest from reference TRBV18 and TRBJ1-1 gives the full variable domain: NAGVMQNPRHLVRRRGQEARLRCSPMKGHSHVYWYRQLPEEGLKFMVYLQKENIIDESGMPKERFSAEFPKEGPSILRIQQVVRGDSAAYFCASSPGTGESGTEAFFGQGTRLTVV.

This clonotype was seen many times. This chain uses TRBV20-1 with TRBJ2-7; perhaps TRBD1 as D (6 bases). The CDR3 sequence is 16 residues long. Looked up from germline, CDR1 is DFQATT and CDR2 is SNEGSKA (reference sequence). V lost 1 base and J 4 bases, leaving 20 bases between the germline ends. The CDR3 reads CSARGQADSRDYEQYF. The CDR3 DNA sequence: TGCAGTGCTAGAGGGCAAGCGGACAGTCGGGATTACGAGCAGTACTTC.

This clonotype was observed many times. The chain recombines TRBV7-2 with TRBJ2-7; TRBD1 aligns across 9 bases. The germline V gene has CDR1 SGHTA and CDR2 FQGNSA. The CDR3 extends over 15 amino acids. The junction had 10 bases not matched to a gene; V was cut back by 5 bases and J by 5 bases. Here the CDR3 DNA reads TGTGCCAGCAGCCGTGCCCCGGGACAGGGTCACGAGCAGTACTTC. It yields the protein CASSRAPGQGHEQYF.

This chain links TRBV29-1 with TRBJ1-3; possibly TRBD1 for D (6 bases). The V gene lost 6 bases and the J gene lost 0 bases, with 12 bases spanning the gap. Germline V gene lookup returns CDR1 SQVTM and CDR2 ANQGSEA. CDR3 length equals 14 residues. CDR3 in amino acids: CSVGGGSSGNTIYF. The CDR3 region has the DNA TGCAGCGTGGGGGGCGGAAGCTCTGGAAACACCATATATTTT.

This clonotype came up many times. The gene calls are TRBV10-3 and TRBJ1-1; perhaps TRBD1 as D (5 bases). The CDR3 is 12 amino acids. V was clipped by 10 bases and J by 5 bases, with 14 bases between them. Germline V gene data show CDR1 as ENHRY and CDR2 as SYGVKD. The CDR3 DNA reads as TGTGCCACCAGGGAGAGTCTGACTGAAGCTTTCTTT. As protein: CATRESLTEAFF.

As for this clonotype: The germline gene is not matched at one end of the junction; a read error may be the cause. J is TRBJ2-7 and V is TRBV9, with a tentative D call TRBD1 (5 bases). CDR3 length: 15 amino acids. CDR1 and CDR2 (germline): SGDLS, YYNGEE. The CDR3 loop reads CASSVGPDDPYGQYF. CDR3 nucleotide sequence: TGTGCCAGCAGCGTGGGGCCCGACGATCCCTACGGGCAGTACTTC.

This clonotype was seen repeatedly, ten times or more. This chain connects TRBV5-1 to TRBJ2-1; 8 bases align to TRBD1. The V and J ends lost 4 bases and 4 bases, in that order; junction bases with no gene match: 19. The V gene's germline CDR1 is SGHRS and CDR2 YFSETQ. The CDR3 extends over 19 amino acids. This CDR3 is CASSNQGQGMYTLYNEQFF. The CDR3 DNA is TGCGCCAGCAGCAATCAAGGACAGGGAATGTACACCCTTTACAATGAGCAGTTCTTC.

The V and J genes are TRBV14 and TRBJ1-2, with TRBD1 matching 8 bases. This CDR3 region has 14 residues. CDR1 and CDR2 from the germline V gene are SGHDN and FVKESK. V trimming: 4 bases; J trimming: 3 bases; junction bases outside the gene matches: 4. In DNA, the CDR3 is TGTGCCAGCAGCCCCCAGACAGGGGACTATGGCTACACCTTC. It codes for CASSPQTGDYGYTF.

This clonotype occurred many times. CDR3 in amino acids: CASSADRKVVQETQYF. CDR3 sequence (DNA): TGTGCCAGCAGTGCTGACAGGAAGGTCGTGCAAGAGACCCAGTACTTC. The rearrangement links TRBV2 to TRBJ2-5, with D perhaps matching TRBD1 (6 bases). Trimming stripped 4 bases from V and 2 bases from J, with 17 bases between. The germline V gene has CDR1 SNHLY and CDR2 FYNNEI. This CDR3 comprises 16 residues.

This clonotype has at least ten counts. The genes are TRBV6-1 and TRBJ2-5; 8 bases align to TRBD1. CDR3 size: 14 residues. V dropped 5 bases and J dropped 1; count of bases not matched to a gene: 3. The V gene's germline CDR1 is MNHNS and CDR2 SASEGT. CDR3 coding DNA: TGTGCCAGCAGTCGCGACAGGGGCCAAGAGACCCAGTACTTC. Its translation is CASSRDRGQETQYF.

The rearrangement links TRBV20-1 to TRBJ1-6; 9 bases line up with TRBD1. The CDR3 spans 14 residues. The V gene's germline CDR1 is DFQATT and CDR2 SNEGSKA (reference sequence). CDR3 bases: TGCAGCCAAACAGGGGGCACCTATAATTCACCCCTCCACTTT. Translated: CSQTGGTYNSPLHF.

This clonotype was picked up many times. The gene calls are TRBV6-1 and TRBJ1-1; D perhaps matches TRBD1 (5 bases). This CDR3 is 14 amino acids long. V was shortened by 6 bases and J by 2 bases, with 13 bases between the two germline ends. Germline CDR1 and CDR2: MNHNS and SASEGT. The CDR3, as DNA: TGTGCCAGCAGCACTGGGACGTTCAACACTGAAGCTTTCTTT. Translation: CASSTGTFNTEAFF.

The CDR3 loop is CSVVKTDTEAFF. CDR3 DNA: TGCAGCGTTGTAAAGACAGACACTGAAGCTTTCTTT. The chain employs TRBV29-1 and TRBJ1-1; D perhaps matches TRBD1 (5 bases). V lost 4 bases and J lost 3, with 9 bases in between. The CDR3 consists of 12 residues. Germline assignment: CDR1 SQVTM and CDR2 ANQGSEA.

This clonotype was seen many times. The rearrangement links TRBV20-1 to TRBJ2-7, with 9 bases aligning to TRBD1. From germline, CDR1 is DFQATT and CDR2 SNEGSKA (reference sequence). This CDR3 spans 14 amino acids. V gave up 3 bases and J gave up 0 bases; unmatched junction bases: 3. The CDR3 nucleotides read TGCAGTGCTAGTGGGGACAGGGACTCCTACGAGCAGTACTTC. Amino acid sequence: CSASGDRDSYEQYF.

The chain is built from TRBV5-1 and TRBJ1-4; no firm D call. Germline lookup yields CDR1 SGHRS and CDR2 YFSETQ. The V gene lost 4 bases and the J gene lost 7 bases, with 14 bases spanning the gap. This CDR3 has 14 amino acids. In DNA, the CDR3 is TGCGCCAGCAGCCGAGTGGGGTCAGGTGAAAAACTGTTTTTT. This encodes CASSRVGSGEKLFF.

The rearrangement joins TRBV20-1 to TRBJ2-2, with D perhaps TRBD1 (6 bases). The V gene's germline CDR1 is DFQATT and CDR2 SNEGSKA (reference sequence). Trimming removed 0 bases at V and 4 bases at J, with 12 bases between. The CDR3 covers 15 residues. The CDR3 sequence: CSARDLGAPTGELFF. The CDR3 bases are TGCAGTGCTAGAGATTTGGGGGCACCCACCGGGGAGCTGTTTTTT.

This sequence joins TRBV12-5 and TRBJ2-3; tentatively, D is TRBD2 (5 bases). V lost 1 base to trimming and J lost 2 bases, with 16 bases between them. Per germline, CDR1 LGHNT and CDR2 FRNRAP. The CDR3 sequence is 17 residues long. This CDR3 reads CASGLGTSGRPTDTQYF. For the CDR3, the DNA is TGTGCTAGTGGTTTGGGGACTTCAGGAAGACCCACAGATACGCAGTATTTT.

The chain has TRBV7-9 and TRBJ2-7; D is perhaps TRBD1 or TRBD2 (5 bases each). The CDR3 contains 13 residues. Trimming removed 7 bases at V and 2 bases at J, with 12 bases between. Germline V lookup: CDR1 SEHNR, CDR2 FQNEAQ (reference sequence). As DNA, the CDR3 is TGTGCCAGCACACACGGGGCAACCTACGAGCAGTACTTC. Protein sequence: CASTHGATYEQYF.